The 28 T cell receptor beta chains presented below share a single source sample, sequenced in a study of prognosis after radiotherapy for stage I lung cancer. Amplification of TCR beta CDR3 from genomic DNA used two-round multiplex PCR. It was primers specific to each TRBV and TRBJ gene that first-round PCR used. TCRdb independently ran MiXCR on the multiplex PCR reads; one entry per CDR3 protein. The sample comprises about 12,000 distinct CDR3 sequences, 45% to 60% of which are singletons, and 20% to 25% rests with the top ten. Sequencing was performed on PBMCs, taken before or after stereotactic body radiation therapy (not recorded which). The receptors here all came from a donor aged 50 or older with non-small cell lung cancer.

This clonotype is medium-sized within its sample. The chain is built from TRBV6-1 and TRBJ1-6; D is unresolved. Trimming stripped 6 bases from V and 3 bases from J, with 9 bases between. This CDR3 is 14 amino acids long. CDR1 MNHNS and CDR2 SASEGT come from the germline V gene. CDR3 nucleotides: TGTGCCAGCAGCGAGACGGACTATAATTCACCCCTCCACTTT. As protein: CASSETDYNSPLHF.

This rearrangement joins TRBV7-9 to TRBJ2-1; unclear D gene. Germline CDR1 SEHNR, CDR2 FQNEAQ (reference sequence). V shed 2 bases and J shed 0 bases, with 14 bases lying between them. This CDR3 is built from 17 residues. DNA of the CDR3: TGTGCCAGCAGCTTATTCGGCGGATCCACCTCCTACAATGAGCAGTTCTTC. It codes for CASSLFGGSTSYNEQFF.

This clonotype was seen repeatedly, ten times or more. The chain uses TRBV4-2 and TRBJ2-5; D might be TRBD2 (5 bases). Germline V gene data show CDR1 as LGHNA and CDR2 as YNFKEQ. The CDR3 runs to 15 residues. Trimming removed 1 base from V and 2 bases from J, with 11 bases in between. The chain's CDR3 is CASSQASAGQETQYF. CDR3 nucleotides: TGTGCCAGCAGCCAAGCCTCTGCGGGTCAAGAGACCCAGTACTTC.

In regard to this clonotype: The junction departs from the called germline gene at one end, perhaps through a read error. The chain links TRBV7-8 to TRBJ1-6, with D maybe TRBD1 (6 bases). From germline, CDR1 is SGHVS and CDR2 FQNEAQ. The CDR3 loop spans 15 amino acids. CDR3 sequence: CASSGRRGADSTLHF. The CDR3 DNA is TGTGCCAGCAGCGGCCGTAGGGGGGCGGATTCAACCCTCCACTTT.

This clonotype was seen once. The gene calls are TRBV19 and TRBJ1-5, with a tentative D call TRBD1 (5 bases). Trimming left V 5 bases short and J 6 bases short, with 11 bases between. Germline assignment: CDR1 LNHDA and CDR2 SQIVND (reference sequence). This CDR3 has 13 amino acids. CDR3 sequence (DNA): TGTGCCAGTAGTGGGACGGGGAGTCAGCCCCAGCATTTT. It is translated as CASSGTGSQPQHF.

The chain couples TRBV5-6 to TRBJ1-1, with a tentative D call TRBD1 (5 bases). The germline CDR1 and CDR2 sequences are SGHDT and YYEEEE. V dropped 4 bases and J dropped 0 bases, with 10 bases sitting between them. The CDR3 covers 14 residues. In DNA form, the CDR3 reads TGTGCCAGCAGCCAGTTGACAGTGAACACTGAAGCTTTCTTT. Translated: CASSQLTVNTEAFF.

This clonotype occurred a few times. This may arise from a read error, as a much more abundant clone is one base away. V usage is TRBV6-2 or TRBV6-3 and J usage is TRBJ2-5, with D tentatively TRBD1 (5 bases). Germline lookup yields CDR1 MNHEY and CDR2 SVGEGT. The CDR3 length is 12 residues. The CDR3 sequence: CASRDTQETRYF. CDR3 coding DNA: TGTGCCAGCAGGGACACCCAAGAGACCCGGTACTTC.

By share of the sample, this clonotype is medium-sized. V gene TRBV28 combines with J gene TRBJ2-1; D not certain. The CDR3 loop spans 16 amino acids. CDR1 is MDHEN and CDR2 is SYDVKM in the germline V gene. V dropped 2 bases and J dropped 9 bases, with 20 bases sitting between them. The CDR3 loop is CASSLEALKRTREQFF. The CDR3 DNA reads TGTGCCAGCAGTTTAGAGGCGCTCAAGAGGACGCGTGAGCAGTTCTTC.

J is TRBJ1-2 and V is TRBV24-1, with 8 bases that match TRBD1. The CDR3 extends over 13 amino acids. Trimming cost V 5 bases and J 6 bases; bases outside gene matches: 4. Germline CDR1 is KGHDR and CDR2 is SFDVKD. The CDR3: CATSGQGAHGYTF. CDR3 in DNA: TGTGCCACCAGTGGGCAGGGGGCTCATGGCTACACCTTC.

The CDR3 protein is CASSPYQLEGLGEQFF. CDR3 nucleotides: TGTGCCAGCAGTCCCTACCAGCTGGAGGGCCTAGGTGAGCAGTTCTTC. The chain carries TRBV6-1 and TRBJ2-1; the D gene is possibly TRBD2 (6 bases). The CDR3 length is 16 residues. V was shortened by 5 bases and J by 9 bases, with 23 bases between the two germline ends. Germline-derived CDR1 and CDR2 are MNHNS and SASEGT.

This clonotype was seen once. The rearrangement links TRBV7-9 to TRBJ1-6, with 7 bases fitting TRBD1. Trimming took 5 bases from V and 6 from J; bases not matched to a gene: 4. This CDR3 spans 14 amino acids. From germline, CDR1 is SEHNR and CDR2 FQNEAQ (reference sequence). CDR3 nucleotide sequence: TGTGCCAGCAGCGGAGGACAGGTTAATTCACCCCTCCACTTT. This codes for CASSGGQVNSPLHF.

This chain joins TRBV6-4 and TRBJ2-3, with 7 bases that match TRBD2. The CDR3 is made up of 15 amino acids. V lost 4 bases to trimming and J lost 6 bases; unmatched junction nucleotides: 10. The germline V gene has CDR1 MRHNA and CDR2 SNTAGT. DNA for the CDR3: TGTGCCAGCAGTGCCACTAGCGTGACCCCTGATACGCAGTATTTT. As protein: CASSATSVTPDTQYF.

The J gene is TRBJ1-5, the V gene TRBV7-9; weak D call: TRBD1 (5 bases). This CDR3 region has 16 residues. Trimming removed 0 bases at V and 4 bases at J, with 13 bases between. Germline V gene sequence: CDR1 SEHNR, CDR2 FQNEAQ (reference sequence). The DNA for the CDR3 is TGTGCCAGCAGCTTAGCAGGGGCAGGGTTAAATCAGCCCCAGCATTTT. It encodes CASSLAGAGLNQPQHF.

This clonotype was recorded only once. Its ends do not fully match the called genes, so a read error is possible. The chain carries TRBV20-1 and TRBJ2-7; D is unresolved. CDR1 and CDR2 (germline): DFQATT, SNEGSKA (reference sequence). The length of the CDR3 is 13 residues. CDR3 protein: CSARWDNSYEQHF. The CDR3 nucleotides are TGCAGTGCTAGGTGGGATAACTCCTACGAGCAGCACTTC.

On this clonotype itself: At one boundary the junction diverges from the germline segment, which might be a read error. In DNA, the CDR3 is TGTGCCAGCATTGAAGCTGGGTATGGCTACACCTTC. Its translation: CASIEAGYGYTF. The chain combines TRBV6-1 with TRBJ1-2; D not certain. Germline CDR1 MNHNS, CDR2 SASEGT. The CDR3 is 12 residues long.

On this clonotype: A read error likely explains this, since a far larger clone differs by one base. J is TRBJ2-2 and V is TRBV6-5; perhaps TRBD1 as D (6 bases). The CDR3 length is 14 residues. Germline loops: CDR1 MNHEY, CDR2 SVGAGI. The CDR3 DNA reads as TGTGCCAGCCTAGGACAGCCTTACACCTGGGAGCTGTTTTTT. Translation gives CASLGQPYTWELFF.

This clonotype was counted many times. The chain couples TRBV13 to TRBJ1-1; possibly TRBD1 for D (5 bases). The CDR3 has 15 amino acids. In germline, CDR1 is PRHDT, CDR2 FYEKMQ (reference sequence). Trimming cost V 0 bases and J 4 bases, with 12 bases left between them. CDR3 bases: TGTGCCAGCAGCTTAGGCAGGGCCTCGGGCACTGAAGCTTTCTTT. This codes for CASSLGRASGTEAFF.

This chain uses TRBV20-1 with TRBJ2-1; 11 nucleotides line up with TRBD2. The CDR3 has 15 amino acids. The ends lost 5 bases at V and 5 bases at J; junction bases unmatched: 8. The germline V gene has CDR1 DFQATT and CDR2 SNEGSKA (reference sequence). In DNA form, the CDR3 reads TGCAGTGCTCCGGGCTCACTAGCGGGAGACAATGAGCAGTTCTTC. It specifies CSAPGSLAGDNEQFF.

By share of the sample, this clonotype is medium-sized. DNA for the CDR3: TGTGCCAGCAGGAGGACAGGTAGCACTGAAGCTTTCTTT. This translates into CASRRTGSTEAFF. This rearrangement joins TRBV6-1 to TRBJ1-1; 7 nucleotides align to TRBD1. The CDR3 consists of 13 residues. The germline V gene has CDR1 MNHNS and CDR2 SASEGT. The ends lost 6 bases at V and 4 bases at J; junction bases unmatched: 5.

About this clonotype: This may be a read error, as it is one base from a much larger clone. This chain connects TRBV14 to TRBJ2-3; no clear D. The CDR3 sequence is 14 residues long. The germline V gene has CDR1 SGHDN and CDR2 FVKESK. In nucleotides, the CDR3 is TGTGCCAACAGCCAAGATAACCCACTGGATACGCAGTATTTT. Its translation: CANSQDNPLDTQYF.

This chain joins TRBV20-1 and TRBJ2-7; 9 bases are a match to TRBD2. The CDR3 contains 12 residues. Per the germline V gene, CDR1 is DFQATT and CDR2 is SNEGSKA (reference sequence). With V trimmed by 4 bases and J by 2 bases, 0 bases remained unmatched. For the CDR3, the DNA is TGCAGTGCTAAGCGGGGGGCCTACGAGCAGTACTTC. Protein: CSAKRGAYEQYF.

This sequence joins TRBV20-1 and TRBJ1-5, with a weak D call TRBD1 (5 bases). The V end was cut by 3 bases, the J end by 3 bases, with 15 bases between. Germline assignment: CDR1 DFQATT and CDR2 SNEGSKA (reference sequence). The CDR3 is 15 amino acids. The CDR3 loop is CSARGIGGFNQPQHF. As DNA, the CDR3 is TGCAGTGCTAGGGGGATTGGGGGGTTCAATCAGCCCCAGCATTTT.

This clonotype was counted a few times. A much larger clone lies a single base off, so this may be a read error. The CDR3 region has the DNA TGTGCCAGCAGCGTAGGCACAGATGCGCAGTATTTT. The encoded protein is CASSVGTDAQYF. The chain has TRBV9 and TRBJ2-3; D is undetermined. CDR3 length: 12 amino acids. Germline CDR1 reads SGDLS; CDR2 reads YYNGEE. Combining the CDR3 with reference TRBV9 and TRBJ2-3 gives the whole variable domain DSGVTQTPKHLITATGQRVTLRCSPRSGDLSVYWYQQSLDQGLQFLIQYYNGEERAKGNILERFSAQQFPDLHSELNLSSLELGDSALYFCASSVGTDAQYFGPGTRLTVL.

This clonotype appeared a single time. A far larger clone is only one base removed, so a read error is likely. The chain links TRBV6-6 to TRBJ2-1; D may be TRBD2 (6 bases). Germline assignment: CDR1 MNHNY and CDR2 SVGAGI (reference sequence). The CDR3 contains 12 residues. CDR3 DNA: TGTGCCAGCAGTTACTCCGGGGGTGAGCATTTCTTC. Its protein is CASSYSGGEHFF.

The chain recombines TRBV7-2 with TRBJ1-1; D gene uncertain. The V and J ends lost 2 bases and 3 bases respectively, with 13 bases between them. CDR1 and CDR2 from the germline V gene are SGHTA and FQGNSA. The CDR3 runs to 15 residues. CDR3 sequence (DNA): TGTGCCAGCAGCTTACAAGCGGATCCCTACACTGAAGCTTTCTTT. It is translated as CASSLQADPYTEAFF.

Turning to this clonotype: At one boundary the junction diverges from the germline segment, which might be a read error. The chain uses TRBV14 and TRBJ2-7, with a tentative D call TRBD2 (8 bases). Germline assignment: CDR1 SGHDN and CDR2 FVKESK. This CDR3 region has 16 residues. CDR3 amino acids: CAISQGGRGGVYEQYF. The CDR3 DNA follows: TGTGCCATCAGCCAAGGGGGCCGGGGGGGTGTCTACGAGCAGTACTTC.

This clonotype was picked up a small number of times. The genes are TRBV24-1 and TRBJ2-2; D is unresolved. There are 17 residues in the CDR3. V was shortened by 2 bases and J by 4 bases, with 16 bases between the two germline ends. Germline loops: CDR1 KGHDR, CDR2 SFDVKD. Here the CDR3 DNA reads TGTGCCACCAGTGATTCAGGCAGTTTCTTAGTCACCGGGGAGCTGTTTTTT. Residues: CATSDSGSFLVTGELFF.

This sequence joins TRBV6-2 or TRBV6-3 and TRBJ2-7; D is tentatively TRBD1 or TRBD2 (5 bases each). The germline V and J ends were trimmed by 10 bases and 5 bases, with 18 bases remaining between them. The CDR3 runs to 13 residues. Germline lookup yields CDR1 MNHEY and CDR2 SVGEGT. CDR3 nucleotide sequence: TGTGCCACCAACGTGGACGGGGACCACGAGCAGTACTTC. This translates into CATNVDGDHEQYF.